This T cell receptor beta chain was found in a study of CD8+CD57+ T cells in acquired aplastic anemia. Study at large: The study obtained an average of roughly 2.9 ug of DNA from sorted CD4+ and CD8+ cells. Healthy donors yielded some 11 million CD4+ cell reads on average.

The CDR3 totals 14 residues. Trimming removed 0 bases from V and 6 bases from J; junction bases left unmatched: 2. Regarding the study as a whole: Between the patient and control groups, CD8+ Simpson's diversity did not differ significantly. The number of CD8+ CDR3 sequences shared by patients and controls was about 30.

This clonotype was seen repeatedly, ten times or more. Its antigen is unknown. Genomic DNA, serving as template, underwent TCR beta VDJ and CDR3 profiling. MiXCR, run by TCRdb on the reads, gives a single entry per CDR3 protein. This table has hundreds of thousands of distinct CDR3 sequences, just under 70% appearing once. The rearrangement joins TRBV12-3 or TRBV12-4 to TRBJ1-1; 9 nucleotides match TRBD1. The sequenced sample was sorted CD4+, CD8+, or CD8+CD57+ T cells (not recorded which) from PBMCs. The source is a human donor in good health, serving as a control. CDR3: CASSLATGGAEAFF. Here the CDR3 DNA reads TGTGCCAGCAGTTTAGCGACAGGGGGGGCTGAAGCTTTCTTT.